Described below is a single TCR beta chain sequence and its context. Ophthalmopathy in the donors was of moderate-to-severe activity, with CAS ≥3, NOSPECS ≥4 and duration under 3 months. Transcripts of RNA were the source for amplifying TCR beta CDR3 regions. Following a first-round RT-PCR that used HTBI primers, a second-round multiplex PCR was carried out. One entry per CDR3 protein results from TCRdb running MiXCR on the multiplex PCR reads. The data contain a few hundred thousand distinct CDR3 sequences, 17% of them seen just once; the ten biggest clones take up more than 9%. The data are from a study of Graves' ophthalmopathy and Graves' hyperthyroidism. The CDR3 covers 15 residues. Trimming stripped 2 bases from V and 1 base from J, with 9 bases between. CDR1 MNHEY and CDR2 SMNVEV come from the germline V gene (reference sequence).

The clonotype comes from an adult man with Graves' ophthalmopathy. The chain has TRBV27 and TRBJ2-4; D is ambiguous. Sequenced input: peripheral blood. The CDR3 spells CASSLDTSAKNIQYF. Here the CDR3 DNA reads TGTGCCAGCAGTTTAGACACGTCGGCCAAAAACATTCAGTACTTC.